This T cell receptor (beta chain) was identified in a study of OX40 agonist ivuxolimab in advanced cancers. Only in-frame clones appear in the TCRdb table, and some are missing; sequencing was by immunoSEQ multiplex PCR. The sample lists tens of thousands of clones, about 93% occurring once. V lost 7 bases and J lost 8; bases outside the gene matches: 7. The length of the CDR3 is 14 residues. Germline-derived CDR1 and CDR2 are SNHLY and FYNNEI. Sequencing used CD4+ or CD8+ T cells sorted from blood, obtained in a trial of the OX40 agonist ivuxolimab. The chain employs TRBV2 and TRBJ1-4, with 10 positions matching TRBD1. This TCR came from an adult with an advanced solid tumor such as melanoma, head and neck, liver or kidney cancer. CDR3 sequence: CASTLGQGREKLFF. The CDR3 DNA reads TGTGCCAGCACCTTGGGACAGGGGAGGGAAAAACTGTTTTTT.